The 24 T cell receptor beta chains given below trace back to one sample, sequenced in a study of T cells expressing NK-cell markers. No DNA is given; TCRdb re-called the 5' RACE reads and lists each CDR3 protein once. The sample table sets out some 150,000 distinct CDR3 sequences. Sequenced material: blood T cells: a sorted CD56 or NKG2C T cell subset, CD4+ or CD8+ T cells, or bulk PBMC T cells (not recorded which). Every receptor here comes from a woman in her forties or fifties in good health.

The chain carries TRBV27 and TRBJ2-2; the TRBD2 assignment by TCRdb is unverifiable without DNA. Germline loops: CDR1 MNHEY, CDR2 SMNVEV (reference sequence). The CDR3 loop spans 16 amino acids. The CDR3 is CASSPRGLRFPGELFF.

The chain carries TRBV5-6 and TRBJ1-5; TCRdb's D gene call, TRBD1, goes unchecked for lack of DNA. Germline V CDR1 and CDR2: SGHDT, YYEEEE. The CDR3 contains 16 residues. CDR3 sequence reads: CASSLLGGGSNQPQHF. Combining the CDR3 with reference TRBV5-6 and TRBJ1-5 gives the whole variable domain DAGVTQSPTHLIKTRGQQVTLRCSPKSGHDTVSWYQQALGQGPQFIFQYYEEEERQRGNFPDRFSGHQFPNYSSELNVNALLLGDSALYLCASSLLGGGSNQPQHFGDGTRLSIL.

The genes are TRBV2 and TRBJ2-7; TCRdb indicates TRBD2, and absent DNA this call remains unverified. Germline loops: CDR1 SNHLY, CDR2 FYNNEI. CDR3 size: 15 residues. CDR3 protein: CASSDTLADSYEQYF.

The rearrangement links TRBV5-5 to TRBJ2-3; TCRdb's D call, TRBD1, is unchecked because there is no DNA. The CDR3 is 16 amino acids. Per the germline V gene, CDR1 is SGHKS and CDR2 is YYEKEE (reference sequence). The CDR3: CASSLVQGGSTDTQYF.

The gene calls are TRBV4-1 and TRBJ2-1. Germline-derived CDR1 and CDR2 are MGHRA and YSYEKL. This CDR3 is 11 amino acids long. The CDR3 spells CASSLQDEQFF.

The chain couples TRBV13 to TRBJ2-1; TCRdb selects TRBD2, and the lack of DNA leaves this call unchecked. CDR1 PRHDT and CDR2 FYEKMQ come from the germline V gene (reference sequence). The CDR3 consists of 15 residues. The CDR3 is CASSLEGQSNNEQFF.

The J gene is TRBJ2-7, the V gene TRBV4-1. CDR3 length: 16 amino acids. Germline lookup yields CDR1 MGHRA and CDR2 YSYEKL. CDR3 in amino acids: CASSQGFGQGPYEQYF.

The rearrangement links TRBV20-1 to TRBJ2-1; the TCRdb D gene call, TRBD2, has no DNA to confirm it. CDR3 length equals 15 residues. The germline V gene encodes CDR1 DFQATT and CDR2 SNEGSKA (reference sequence). CDR3 region: CSARHLGLLYNEQFF.

This chain uses TRBV6-5 with TRBJ1-1. CDR1 and CDR2 from the germline V gene are MNHEY and SVGAGI. The CDR3 runs 11 residues. The chain's CDR3 is CASSYGIEAFF.

The rearrangement joins TRBV24-1 to TRBJ2-1; the D gene TCRdb calls, TRBD2, cannot be checked with no DNA. From germline, CDR1 is KGHDR and CDR2 SFDVKD. The CDR3 has 14 residues. This CDR3 reads CATRGPSGSSEQFF.

The V and J genes are TRBV27 and TRBJ1-2. This CDR3 comprises 14 residues. Germline V gene sequence: CDR1 MNHEY, CDR2 SMNVEV (reference sequence). CDR3 amino acids: CASSLSSDGDGYTF.

The V call is TRBV18, the J call TRBJ2-1; no DNA is available, so the TRBD1 call from TCRdb remains unchecked. CDR3 length equals 15 residues. CDR1 is KGHSH, CDR2 LQKENI, per germline. The CDR3 loop reads CASSISGTGVNEQFF.

This rearrangement joins TRBV7-9 to TRBJ2-1; TCRdb names TRBD1, which stays unverified in the absence of DNA. The CDR3 spans 17 residues. Germline V lookup: CDR1 SEHNR, CDR2 FQNEAQ (reference sequence). The CDR3 protein is CASSHIGGGTGFDEQFF.

The chain is built from TRBV20-1 and TRBJ2-7; the TCRdb D gene call, TRBD1, has no DNA to confirm it. This CDR3 has 19 amino acids. Germline V gene data show CDR1 as DFQATT and CDR2 as SNEGSKA (reference sequence). The CDR3 sequence: CSARATEFEEGVLSYEQYF.

The V and J genes are TRBV4-1 and TRBJ2-6; TCRdb outputs TRBD1, but without DNA this stays unchecked. The CDR3 loop spans 16 amino acids. The germline V gene has CDR1 MGHRA and CDR2 YSYEKL. This CDR3 reads CASTGTENSGANVLTF.

The chain uses TRBV11-2 and TRBJ1-5. From germline, CDR1 is SGHAT and CDR2 FQNNGV. CDR3 size: 15 residues. The CDR3: CASSQGPEVNQPQHF.

The CDR3 sequence: CATSRASGTPNYGYTF. The chain combines TRBV15 with TRBJ1-2. The length of the CDR3 is 16 residues. CDR1 LNHNV and CDR2 YYDKDF come from the germline V gene (reference sequence).

The chain uses TRBV7-8 and TRBJ2-2; TCRdb lists TRBD2, though no DNA is available to test this call. From germline, CDR1 is SGHVS and CDR2 FQNEAQ. The CDR3 has 12 residues. This CDR3 is CASSLRATELFF.

The rearrangement uses TRBV4-1 and TRBJ2-7; TCRdb gives TRBD2 as the D gene, but with no DNA this cannot be confirmed. From germline, CDR1 is MGHRA and CDR2 YSYEKL. The CDR3 runs to 16 residues. The CDR3 sequence: CASSPTLAGGSYEQYF.

V usage is TRBV7-8 and J usage is TRBJ2-1; the TRBD2 assignment by TCRdb is unverifiable without DNA. In germline, CDR1 is SGHVS, CDR2 FQNEAQ. This CDR3 comprises 16 residues. The CDR3 sequence: CASSSRTSGRRDEQFF. The complete variable domain, with remaining parts taken from reference TRBV7-8 and TRBJ2-1, reads GAGVSQSPRYKVAKRGQDVALRCDPISGHVSLFWYQQALGQGPEFLTYFQNEAQLDKSGLPSDRFFAERPEGSVSTLKIQRTQQEDSAVYLCASSSRTSGRRDEQFFGPGTRLTVL.

V is TRBV6-5 and J is TRBJ2-7; with no DNA, the TCRdb D assignment of TRBD2 cannot be verified. This CDR3 contains 16 residues. CDR1 is MNHEY and CDR2 is SVGAGI in the germline V gene. CDR3 loop: CASSPTHGTSGYEQYF.

The rearrangement joins TRBV12-3 or TRBV12-4 to TRBJ1-4; TCRdb lists TRBD1, though no DNA is available to test this call. This CDR3 has 16 residues. The CDR3 sequence: CASSFGPGGNNEKLFF.

The rearrangement links TRBV7-9 to TRBJ2-5; absent DNA, TCRdb's TRBD1 call cannot be checked. The CDR3 has 15 amino acids. The germline V gene has CDR1 SEHNR and CDR2 FQNEAQ (reference sequence). CDR3 in amino acids: CASSVPQGSIETQYF.

This sequence joins TRBV20-1 and TRBJ2-3; TCRdb reports TRBD2, a call that lacks DNA to check it against. The CDR3 is 17 residues long. Germline V gene sequence: CDR1 DFQATT, CDR2 SNEGSKA (reference sequence). CDR3 region: CSARELTSGGYTDTQYF.